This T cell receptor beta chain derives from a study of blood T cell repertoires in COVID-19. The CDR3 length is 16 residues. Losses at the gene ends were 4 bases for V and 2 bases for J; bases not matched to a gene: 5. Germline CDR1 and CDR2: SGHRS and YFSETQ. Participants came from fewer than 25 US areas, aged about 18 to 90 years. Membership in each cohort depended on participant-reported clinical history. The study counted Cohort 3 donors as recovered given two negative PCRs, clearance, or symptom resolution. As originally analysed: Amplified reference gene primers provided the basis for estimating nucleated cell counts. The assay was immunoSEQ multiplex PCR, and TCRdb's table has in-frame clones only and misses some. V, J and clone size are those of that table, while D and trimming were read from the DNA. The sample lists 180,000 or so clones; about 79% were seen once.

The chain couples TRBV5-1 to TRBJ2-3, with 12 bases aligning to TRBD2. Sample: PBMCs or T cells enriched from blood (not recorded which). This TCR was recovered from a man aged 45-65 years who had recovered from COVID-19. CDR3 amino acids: CASSQRTSGNTDTQYF. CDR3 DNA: TGCGCCAGCAGCCAAAGGACTAGCGGGAACACAGATACGCAGTATTTT.